A single sample is the source of the 9 T cell receptor beta chains below, sequenced in a study of ipilimumab plus nivolumab after autologous stem cell transplantation. The table came from immunoSEQ multiplex PCR; TCRdb's copy has only in-frame clones and leaves some out. Of 20,000 to 25,000 clones detected, roughly 84% appear once; the ten largest clones hold roughly 5.6%. Sequences were derived from PBMCs, sampled in a trial of ipilimumab plus nivolumab as post-transplant consolidation. These TCRs come from a male donor with diffuse large B-cell lymphoma.

The J gene is TRBJ2-6, the V gene TRBV6-5; no clear D. The CDR3 consists of 15 residues. Looked up from germline, CDR1 is MNHEY and CDR2 is SVGAGI. V gave up 0 bases and J gave up 3 bases, with 6 bases separating them. CDR3 region: CASSYSGLGANVLTF. CDR3 bases: TGTGCCAGCAGTTACTCAGGGCTTGGGGCCAACGTCCTGACTTTC.

DNA of the CDR3: TGTGCCAGCAGTCCCACCGCCGGGGGGAACACCGGGGAGCTGTTTTTT. This gives the protein CASSPTAGGNTGELFF. This sequence joins TRBV27 and TRBJ2-2; TRBD2 is a possible D gene (6 bases). CDR1 and CDR2 from the germline V gene are MNHEY and SMNVEV (reference sequence). This CDR3 comprises 16 residues. Trimming removed 5 bases at V and 1 base at J, with 14 bases between.

CDR3 nucleotide sequence: TGTGCCAGCTCACCAGAATACCCCGGGGAGCTGTTTTTT. Residues: CASSPEYPGELFF. The chain uses TRBV18 and TRBJ2-2; D remains ambiguous. This CDR3 region has 13 residues. Germline-derived CDR1 and CDR2 are KGHSH and LQKENI. The V gene lost 2 bases and the J gene lost 6 bases, with 7 bases spanning the gap. The entire variable domain, with the rest obtained from reference TRBV18 and TRBJ2-2, is as follows: NAGVMQNPRHLVRRRGQEARLRCSPMKGHSHVYWYRQLPEEGLKFMVYLQKENIIDESGMPKERFSAEFPKEGPSILRIQQVVRGDSAAYFCASSPEYPGELFFGEGSRLTVL.

This sequence joins TRBV6-1 and TRBJ1-4; the D gene is possibly TRBD1 (6 bases). CDR1 and CDR2 from the germline V gene are MNHNS and SASEGT. This CDR3 comprises 13 residues. V lost 6 bases, J lost 8 bases, and 13 bases lay in between. The CDR3, as DNA: TGTGCCAGCAGGGGGGGGCTGAGGGAAAAACTGTTTTTT. Residues: CASRGGLREKLFF.

This chain uses TRBV5-6 with TRBJ1-2, with 7 bases aligning to TRBD1. The germline V gene encodes CDR1 SGHDT and CDR2 YYEEEE. The CDR3 runs to 15 residues. Losses at the gene ends were 2 bases for V and 4 bases for J; bases not matched to a gene: 8. CDR3 sequence (DNA): TGTGCCAGCAGCTTCCAGGGGGGGATTAGCTATGGCTACACCTTC. Amino acid sequence: CASSFQGGISYGYTF. Looking up the rest from reference TRBV5-6 and TRBJ1-2 gives the full variable domain: DAGVTQSPTHLIKTRGQQVTLRCSPKSGHDTVSWYQQALGQGPQFIFQYYEEEERQRGNFPDRFSGHQFPNYSSELNVNALLLGDSALYLCASSFQGGISYGYTFGSGTRLTVV.

The chain links TRBV5-1 to TRBJ1-6; 7 positions agree with TRBD1. V lost 3 bases and J lost 6; bases outside the gene matches: 6. The germline gives CDR1 SGHRS, CDR2 YFSETQ. The CDR3 is 15 residues long. CDR3 in amino acids: CASSSGTELNSPLHF. The CDR3 DNA reads TGCGCCAGCAGCTCCGGGACAGAGCTTAATTCACCCCTCCACTTT.

The rearrangement uses TRBV5-6 and TRBJ1-6, with D possibly matching TRBD1 (5 bases). Germline V gives CDR1 SGHDT, CDR2 YYEEEE. Trimming shortened V by 4 bases and J by 0 bases, and 14 bases separated the two germline ends. This CDR3 contains 17 residues. This chain's CDR3 is CASSVTGDGSYNSPLHF. For the CDR3, the DNA is TGTGCCAGCAGCGTGACGGGGGACGGCTCCTATAATTCACCCCTCCACTTT.

The gene calls are TRBV7-2 and TRBJ2-7; no reliable D call. The CDR3 is made up of 14 amino acids. With 7 bases removed from V and 8 bases from J, the gap between germline ends came to 21 bases. Per germline, CDR1 SGHTA and CDR2 FQGNSA. CDR3 in amino acids: CASTYPGRAHQQYF. The CDR3 DNA reads TGTGCCAGCACCTACCCCGGCCGGGCCCACCAGCAGTACTTC.

The CDR3 coding sequence is TGTGCCAGCAGGGGGACAGGGAAAGCTGGCTACACCTTC. Encoded protein: CASRGTGKAGYTF. This rearrangement joins TRBV6-6 to TRBJ1-2; TRBD1 matches 9 bases. Per the germline V gene, CDR1 is MNHNY and CDR2 is SVGAGI (reference sequence). V dropped 6 bases and J dropped 7; count of bases not matched to a gene: 6. The CDR3 has 13 amino acids.